This T cell receptor (beta chain) was documented in a study of Ad26.COV2.S vaccination and SARS-CoV-2 variants. Overall study context: Ad26.COV2.S given intramuscularly, once or twice 56 days apart. Notes on the study in general: Placebo recipients showed lower spike-specific TCR breadth than vaccinees.

Treatment reported: around 19 received Ad26.COV2.S at low or high dose, single or two shots; 5 received placebo; per-sample allocation not given. All samples were drawn on day 63, counting from the first vaccine or placebo injection. The individual, an adult aged 18-55 years, was a donor in Boston. With regard to this clone: Antigen: not known.

V lost 5 bases, J lost 0 bases, and 17 bases lay in between. Germline V gene sequence: CDR1 LNHDA, CDR2 SQIVND (reference sequence). The CDR3 runs to 17 residues. Repertoires were generated with immunoSEQ multiplex PCR, while TCRdb's copy carries only in-frame clones and drops some. Among over 450,000 clones, 89% were seen once, and the ten largest hold 1.7%. The chain combines TRBV19 with TRBJ1-5, with D possibly matching TRBD1 (6 bases). The input for sequencing was peripheral blood, taken in a trial of Ad26.COV2.S vaccine versus placebo. This TCR was sampled from a person aged 18 to 59 who received the Ad26.COV2.S COVID-19 vaccine or a placebo. CDR3 protein: CASSQTGARHSNQPQHF. In DNA form, the CDR3 reads TGTGCCAGTAGTCAGACGGGGGCGCGTCATAGCAATCAGCCCCAGCATTTT.